Reported below is one T cell receptor beta chain. The method was immunoSEQ multiplex PCR; TCRdb's version includes in-frame clones alone and lacks a portion of them. Of 200,000 or so clones listed, about nine tenths are singletons. This specimen comes from a study of T cell responses to AZD1222 COVID-19 vaccine. Trimming removed 5 bases from V and 5 bases from J; junction bases left unmatched: 4. This CDR3 has 14 residues. CDR1 and CDR2 (germline): MDHEN, SYDVKM. Material: peripheral blood, obtained on day 0 of MenACWY control vaccination. The clonotype comes from an adult in good health. V is TRBV28 and J is TRBJ2-3, with 10 bases fitting TRBD1. For the CDR3, the DNA is TGTGCCAGCAGTCCCGGGACAGGGGTAGATACGCAGTATTTT. Protein product: CASSPGTGVDTQYF.